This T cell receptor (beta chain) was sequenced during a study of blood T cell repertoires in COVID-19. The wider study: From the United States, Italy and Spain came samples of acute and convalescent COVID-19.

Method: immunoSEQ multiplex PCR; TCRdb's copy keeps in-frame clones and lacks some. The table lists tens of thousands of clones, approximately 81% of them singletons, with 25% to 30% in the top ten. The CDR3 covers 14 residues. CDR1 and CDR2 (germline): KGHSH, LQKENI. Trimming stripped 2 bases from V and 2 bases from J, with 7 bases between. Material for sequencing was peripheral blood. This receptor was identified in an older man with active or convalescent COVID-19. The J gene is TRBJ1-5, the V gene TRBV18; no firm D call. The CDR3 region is CASSPMGGNQPQHF. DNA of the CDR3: TGTGCCAGCTCACCAATGGGCGGCAATCAGCCCCAGCATTTT.